Below are 25 T cell receptor beta chains sequenced from a single sample in a study of blood T cells in healthy people across ages. A J-beta primer mix and a sample-barcoded 5' primer were used in a second PCR of about 7 to 12 cycles. TCRdb passed the 5' RACE reads through MiXCR, listing each CDR3 protein once. The data show about 680,000 distinct CDR3 sequences, around 45% seen once. What was sequenced was blood. These TCRs come from a woman aged 55-70 years in good health.

The rearrangement links TRBV4-3 to TRBJ2-4; D is uncertain. The CDR3 totals 15 residues. The V end lost 1 base, the J end lost 8 bases, and 15 bases lay between the germline ends. The germline V gene encodes CDR1 LGHNA and CDR2 YSLEER. This CDR3 reads CASSQAPPGGDIQYF. CDR3 DNA: TGCGCCAGCAGCCAAGCACCTCCGGGCGGAGACATTCAGTACTTC.

This chain joins TRBV7-2 and TRBJ2-5, with 8 bases that match TRBD2. Germline assignment: CDR1 SGHTA and CDR2 FQGNSA. This CDR3 comprises 15 residues. Trimming removed 8 bases from V and 2 bases from J; junction bases left unmatched: 10. The CDR3 nucleotides are TGTGCCAGCTCCCCCACTAGCGGACTACAAGAGACCCAGTACTTC. It encodes CASSPTSGLQETQYF.

This chain joins TRBV5-1 and TRBJ1-5, with D tentatively TRBD1 (5 bases). The CDR3 has 15 amino acids. Germline CDR1 SGHRS, CDR2 YFSETQ. The V gene lost 0 bases and the J gene lost 3 bases, with 10 bases spanning the gap. The CDR3 protein is CASSLEGGDNQPQHF. CDR3 bases: TGCGCCAGCAGCTTGGAGGGAGGGGACAATCAGCCCCAGCATTTT.

The V gene is TRBV2, the J gene TRBJ2-5; 8 bases match TRBD2. The CDR3 sequence is 14 residues long. The V segment lost 2 bases and the J segment 9 bases; nucleotides outside the gene matches: 8. The V gene's germline CDR1 is SNHLY and CDR2 FYNNEI. DNA of the CDR3: TGTGCCAGCAGTGAAAGCACCGGGAGGGAGTCCCAGTACTTC. Protein: CASSESTGRESQYF.

This clonotype was seen a handful of times. The chain links TRBV7-3 to TRBJ2-3; D may be TRBD2 (5 bases). V dropped 3 bases and J dropped 5 bases, with 15 bases sitting between them. CDR3 length equals 15 residues. Germline V gives CDR1 SGHTA, CDR2 FQGTGA. In DNA, the CDR3 is TGTGCCAGCAGCTTGAGCGGAGGCAGGCTAGATACGCAGTATTTT. Its protein product is CASSLSGGRLDTQYF. The entire variable domain, with the rest obtained from reference TRBV7-3 and TRBJ2-3, is as follows: GAGVSQTPSNKVTEKGKYVELRCDPISGHTALYWYRQSLGQGPEFLIYFQGTGAADDSGLPNDRFFAVRPEGSVSTLKIQRTERGDSAVYLCASSLSGGRLDTQYFGPGTRLTVL.

The chain combines TRBV20-1 with TRBJ1-5; 12 positions agree with TRBD1. Germline CDR1 and CDR2: DFQATT and SNEGSKA (reference sequence). After removal of 0 bases from V and 9 bases from J, the junction contained 3 bases not matched to a gene. CDR3 length: 14 residues. CDR3 in DNA: TGCAGTGCTAGAGAGGGGACAGGGGGCACGCCCCAGCATTTT. This encodes CSAREGTGGTPQHF.

The chain joins TRBV4-2 to TRBJ2-7; unclear D gene. In germline, CDR1 is LGHNA, CDR2 YNFKEQ. The CDR3 sequence is 15 residues long. V was clipped by 0 bases and J by 2 bases, with 11 bases between them. For the CDR3, the DNA is TGTGCCAGCAGCCAAGATACTCGAGGCCCCTACGAGCAGTACTTC. Residues: CASSQDTRGPYEQYF.

In its sample, this clonotype was seen a few times. The V gene is TRBV28, the J gene TRBJ2-6; D may be TRBD2 (6 bases). Germline V gene data show CDR1 as MDHEN and CDR2 as SYDVKM. V shed 7 bases and J shed 0 bases, with 10 bases lying between them. The CDR3 extends over 15 amino acids. The CDR3 DNA reads as TGTGCCAGCAAACGACTAGACTCTGGGGCCAACGTCCTGACTTTC. Residues: CASKRLDSGANVLTF.

This CDR3 reads CASSVGQGVSYEQYF. CDR3 sequence (DNA): TGTGCCAGCAGCGTAGGTCAGGGGGTGTCCTACGAGCAGTACTTC. The chain is built from TRBV9 and TRBJ2-7; 7 bases are a match to TRBD1. CDR1 is SGDLS, CDR2 YYNGEE, per germline. The length of the CDR3 is 15 residues. V was clipped by 0 bases and J by 1 base; unmatched bases: 4. The whole variable domain, remainder taken from reference TRBV9 and TRBJ2-7, is DSGVTQTPKHLITATGQRVTLRCSPRSGDLSVYWYQQSLDQGLQFLIQYYNGEERAKGNILERFSAQQFPDLHSELNLSSLELGDSALYFCASSVGQGVSYEQYFGPGTRLTVT.

The CDR3 loop is CASSHTGTRYTGELFF. The DNA for the CDR3 is TGTGCCAGCAGCCACACCGGGACTAGGTACACCGGGGAGCTGTTTTTT. J is TRBJ2-2 and V is TRBV3-1; 8 positions match TRBD2. CDR3 length: 16 residues. CDR1 and CDR2 (germline): LGHDT, YNNKEL (reference sequence). Germline trimming cut 3 bases from V and 3 bases from J; bases unmatched to any gene: 6.

The chain is built from TRBV6-5 and TRBJ2-1; tentatively, D is TRBD2 (6 bases). Trimming took 0 bases from V and 4 from J, leaving 13 bases between them. Per germline, CDR1 MNHEY and CDR2 SVGAGI. There are 16 residues in the CDR3. The CDR3 is CASSYSRGGVYNEQFF. CDR3 DNA: TGTGCCAGCAGTTACTCGAGAGGCGGGGTATACAATGAGCAGTTCTTC.

V and J are TRBV7-2 and TRBJ2-7, with D possibly called TRBD1 or TRBD2 (6 bases each). V lost 1 base and J lost 2, with 12 bases in between. This CDR3 is built from 15 residues. Per the germline V gene, CDR1 is SGHTA and CDR2 is FQGNSA. CDR3 residues: CASSLVGGPTYEQYF. The DNA for the CDR3 is TGTGCCAGCAGCTTAGTTGGGGGGCCTACCTACGAGCAGTACTTC.

The J gene is TRBJ2-1, the V gene TRBV30; D gene ambiguous. CDR3 size: 13 residues. V was clipped by 2 bases and J by 0 bases, with 5 bases between them. Germline V gene sequence: CDR1 GTSNPN, CDR2 SVGIG (reference sequence). This CDR3 reads CAWSSSSYNEQFF. As DNA, the CDR3 is TGTGCCTGGAGTTCAAGCTCCTACAATGAGCAGTTCTTC. The full variable domain, completed using reference TRBV30 and TRBJ2-1, is SQTIHQWPATLVQPVGSPLSLECTVEGTSNPNLYWYRQAAGRGLQLLFYSVGIGQISSEVPQNLSASRPQDRQFILSSKKLLLSDSGFYLCAWSSSSYNEQFFGPGTRLTVL.

The genes are TRBV18 and TRBJ2-1, with 12 bases matching TRBD2. Trimming removed 2 bases from V and 9 bases from J; junction bases left unmatched: 5. CDR1 is KGHSH and CDR2 is LQKENI in the germline V gene. The CDR3 length is 15 residues. The CDR3 region has the DNA TGTGCCAGCTCACCAGCTAGGACTAGCGGGATTGAGCAGTTCTTC. Translation gives CASSPARTSGIEQFF.

This chain links TRBV10-3 with TRBJ2-1, with D unclear. V was trimmed by 0 bases and J by 3 bases, leaving 6 bases between them. The CDR3 is 14 amino acids. Germline CDR1 ENHRY, CDR2 SYGVKD. The CDR3: CAISESNGYNEQFF. In nucleotides, the CDR3 is TGTGCCATCAGTGAGTCGAACGGCTACAATGAGCAGTTCTTC.

The chain is built from TRBV29-1 and TRBJ2-7; D unresolved. The DNA end is more similar to TRBJ2-5, so the J call may be wrong. From germline, CDR1 is SQVTM and CDR2 ANQGSEA. The CDR3 spans 12 residues. The CDR3 nucleotides read TGCAGCGTCCTAACCCCAGCGGAGACCCAGTACTTC. Its translation: CSVLTPAETQYF.

This clonotype has only a few counts. The J gene is TRBJ2-7, the V gene TRBV7-2; 7 bases match TRBD2. CDR1 is SGHTA, CDR2 FQGNSA, per germline. The CDR3 totals 12 residues. V gave up 8 bases and J gave up 9 bases; unmatched junction bases: 10. The CDR3 DNA reads as TGTGCCAGCTCCTATGAATTAGCGGGGCAGTACTTC. Amino acids: CASSYELAGQYF.

This clonotype was seen a handful of times. For the CDR3, the DNA is TGTGCCAGCAGCTTAGCTCTGGCTAACTATGGCTACACCTTC. Amino acids: CASSLALANYGYTF. The rearrangement uses TRBV7-2 and TRBJ1-2, with D unclear. The V end was cut by 0 bases, the J end by 0 bases, with 5 bases between. This CDR3 has 14 residues. CDR1 is SGHTA and CDR2 is FQGNSA in the germline V gene.

This clonotype was seen only a few times. The chain employs TRBV9 and TRBJ2-3, with a tentative D call TRBD1 (7 bases). The germline V gene encodes CDR1 SGDLS and CDR2 YYNGEE. Trimming removed 1 base from V and 0 bases from J, with 12 bases in between. The length of the CDR3 is 16 residues. In nucleotides, the CDR3 is TGTGCCAGCAGCGTACGGGGGACAGCTAGCACAGATACGCAGTATTTT. Translated: CASSVRGTASTDTQYF.

The chain joins TRBV20-1 to TRBJ2-6; 10 bases agree with TRBD1. The length of the CDR3 is 16 residues. Germline V CDR1 and CDR2: DFQATT, SNEGSKA (reference sequence). V lost 5 bases and J lost 4; bases outside the gene matches: 8. The DNA of the CDR3 is TGCAGTGCTGATCCGGGACAGGGGCGCGGGGCCAACGTCCTGACTTTC. Its translation: CSADPGQGRGANVLTF.

The chain carries TRBV5-6 and TRBJ1-4; D unclear. V lost 1 base to trimming and J lost 0 bases, with 10 bases between them. Per germline, CDR1 SGHDT and CDR2 YYEEEE. The CDR3 totals 16 residues. CDR3 sequence reads: CASSLTAYSTNEKLFF. In DNA form, the CDR3 reads TGTGCCAGCAGCTTGACAGCTTACTCAACTAATGAAAAACTGTTTTTT. Looking up the rest from reference TRBV5-6 and TRBJ1-4 gives the full variable domain: DAGVTQSPTHLIKTRGQQVTLRCSPKSGHDTVSWYQQALGQGPQFIFQYYEEEERQRGNFPDRFSGHQFPNYSSELNVNALLLGDSALYLCASSLTAYSTNEKLFFGSGTQLSVL.

In its sample, this clonotype was seen a few times. This chain uses TRBV14 with TRBJ2-5; 7 nucleotides match TRBD2. Unmatched junction bases numbered 10, after V lost 4 bases and J lost 2 bases. CDR1 and CDR2 from the germline V gene are SGHDN and FVKESK. There are 16 residues in the CDR3. CDR3 coding DNA: TGTGCCAGCAGCCTTTTCCTAGCGGCTCGTCAAGAGACCCAGTACTTC. Protein: CASSLFLAARQETQYF.

This clonotype turned up a few times. The V and J genes are TRBV20-1 and TRBJ2-1; D remains unclear. The CDR3 length is 11 residues. With 4 bases removed from V and 7 bases from J, the gap between germline ends came to 8 bases. In germline, CDR1 is DFQATT, CDR2 SNEGSKA (reference sequence). The DNA of the CDR3 is TGCAGTGCTACAGATGCTAATGAGCAGTTCTTC. Amino acid sequence: CSATDANEQFF.

This clonotype has just a few counts. The J gene is TRBJ2-7, the V gene TRBV11-1; the match to TRBD2 covers 10 bases. CDR1 SGHAT and CDR2 FQDESV come from the germline V gene (reference sequence). V lost 1 base and J lost 5; bases outside the gene matches: 8. The CDR3 spans 16 residues. The CDR3 is CASSLGASGSIHEQYF. DNA of the CDR3: TGTGCCAGCAGCTTAGGGGCTAGCGGGAGTATCCACGAGCAGTACTTC.

V gene TRBV11-2 combines with J gene TRBJ2-3; 9 positions agree with TRBD2. The CDR3 is 14 amino acids. Germline V gene sequence: CDR1 SGHAT, CDR2 FQNNGV. Trimming took 2 bases from V and 11 from J; bases not matched to a gene: 8. The CDR3 DNA follows: TGTGCCAGCAGCTTAACCCTAGCGGGACCCAAGCAGTATTTT. It codes for CASSLTLAGPKQYF.